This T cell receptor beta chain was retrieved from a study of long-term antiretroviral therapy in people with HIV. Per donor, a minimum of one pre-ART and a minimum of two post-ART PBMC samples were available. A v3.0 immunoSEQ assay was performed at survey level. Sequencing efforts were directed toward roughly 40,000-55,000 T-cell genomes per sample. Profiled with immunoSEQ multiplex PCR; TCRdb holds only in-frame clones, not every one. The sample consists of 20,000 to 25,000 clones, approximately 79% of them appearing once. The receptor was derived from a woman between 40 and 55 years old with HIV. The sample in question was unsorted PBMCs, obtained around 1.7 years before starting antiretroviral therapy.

For the CDR3, the DNA is TGTGCCAGCAGCCAGAGTAACCCCCCGGGGGGGGGCTTATCCTACGAGCAGTACTTC. Its protein product is CASSQSNPPGGGLSYEQYF. This chain connects TRBV16 to TRBJ2-7, with 8 bases that match TRBD2. Trimming took 3 bases from V and 1 from J; bases not matched to a gene: 17. This CDR3 spans 19 amino acids. Germline CDR1 KGHSY, CDR2 FQNENV.